This TCR beta chain was obtained from a study of blood T cell repertoires in COVID-19. The wider study: From the United States, Italy and Spain came samples of acute and convalescent COVID-19. T cells, B-cell-depleted T cells, or PBMCs supplied cDNA or gDNA.

Authors' methods: The authors estimated nucleated cell counts from reference gene primer amplification. Assay used: immunoSEQ multiplex PCR; TCRdb lists only in-frame clones, some missing. That table gives V, J and clone size, and the DNA gave D and trimming. Here the sample spans some 350,000 clones, around nine tenths being singletons. The V gene's germline CDR1 is SGHAT and CDR2 FQNNGV. J lost 6 bases, V lost 5 bases, and 11 bases had no gene match. CDR3 length: 16 amino acids. The clonotype was recovered from a woman aged 18-29 years who had recovered from COVID-19. This chain connects TRBV11-2 to TRBJ2-2; 8 positions match TRBD1. The specimen sequenced was peripheral blood. The CDR3 sequence is CASSLSGQGPPGELFF. In nucleotides, the CDR3 is TGTGCCAGCAGCCTAAGCGGACAGGGTCCCCCCGGGGAGCTGTTTTTT.